These 32 T cell receptor beta chains were sequenced from one sample in a study of cytomegalovirus exposure and HLA in healthy donors. PCR employed 60 Vbeta and 13 Jbeta primers. This table comes from immunoSEQ multiplex PCR, and its TCRdb copy is limited to in-frame clones, with some not included. The sample contains nearly 70,000 clones, 74% of which appear only once. The material sequenced was PBMCs. These receptor sequences come from a woman aged 60 to 75 in good health and CMV-seropositive.

The rearrangement joins TRBV29-1 to TRBJ1-1, with 7 bases aligning to TRBD1. The J segment lost 0 bases and the V segment lost 4 bases, leaving 8 bases of the junction unmatched. Germline V gene sequence: CDR1 SQVTM, CDR2 ANQGSEA. The CDR3 is 15 amino acids. The CDR3 protein is CSVGITGVMNTEAFF. The CDR3 DNA reads TGCAGCGTTGGAATTACAGGGGTCATGAACACTGAAGCTTTCTTT.

This sequence joins TRBV7-8 and TRBJ2-2; TRBD2 agrees at 9 bases. In germline, CDR1 is SGHVS, CDR2 FQNEAQ. The CDR3 contains 17 residues. The V and J ends lost 1 base and 5 bases, in that order; junction bases with no gene match: 8. The CDR3 region is CASSLGLSGGGTGELFF. CDR3 bases: TGTGCCAGCAGCTTAGGGCTTAGCGGGGGTGGGACCGGGGAGCTGTTTTTT.

The chain combines TRBV2 with TRBJ1-3, with 7 bases lining up with TRBD1. The V segment lost 7 bases and the J segment 4 bases; nucleotides outside the gene matches: 7. CDR1 and CDR2 from the germline V gene are SNHLY and FYNNEI. CDR3 size: 14 residues. In DNA, the CDR3 is TGTGCCAGCAAAGTACAGGGGATCGGAAACACCATATATTTT. Its translation is CASKVQGIGNTIYF.

This clone appeared a single time. The chain links TRBV11-2 to TRBJ1-5, with unresolved D. V was pared by 1 base and J by 2 bases, with 9 bases between. The germline gives CDR1 SGHAT, CDR2 FQNNGV. CDR3 length: 15 amino acids. The CDR3 DNA reads as TGTGCCAGCAGCTTAGTACTCGGGGGCAATCAGCCCCAGCATTTT. Translated, it gives CASSLVLGGNQPQHF.

The rearrangement uses TRBV6-6 and TRBJ2-1, with 7 bases lining up with TRBD2. Germline V gene data show CDR1 as MNHNY and CDR2 as SVGAGI (reference sequence). The CDR3 spans 16 residues. J gave up 2 bases and V 0 bases, and 4 bases lay outside the gene matches. CDR3 in amino acids: CASSYSSGATYNEQFF. The CDR3 DNA sequence: TGTGCCAGCAGTTACTCGAGCGGGGCCACCTACAATGAGCAGTTCTTC.

The chain links TRBV29-1 to TRBJ1-2; TRBD1 agrees at 9 bases. The CDR3 runs 16 residues. V trimming: 6 bases; J trimming: 8 bases; junction bases outside the gene matches: 19. CDR1 and CDR2 (germline): SQVTM, ANQGSEA. CDR3 bases: TGCAGCGTATGGGGGTCCGCGACCGGGACAGGGACCGGCTACACCTTC. This encodes CSVWGSATGTGTGYTF.

The V gene is TRBV5-1, the J gene TRBJ2-1, with 7 nucleotides matching TRBD2. This CDR3 has 16 residues. The germline V gene encodes CDR1 SGHRS and CDR2 YFSETQ. Germline trimming cut 4 bases from V and 0 bases from J; bases unmatched to any gene: 7. The CDR3 reads CASSLVRGDSYNEQFF. In nucleotides, the CDR3 is TGCGCCAGCAGCCTTGTCCGGGGGGACTCCTACAATGAGCAGTTCTTC.

J is TRBJ1-4 and V is TRBV7-6; 7 bases fit TRBD1. The V gene end was trimmed by 5 bases and the J gene end by 7 bases; junction bases not matched to a gene: 10. The CDR3 covers 15 residues. The germline CDR1 and CDR2 sequences are SGHVS and FNYEAQ. The CDR3 spells CASSPEGALGEKLFF. Here the CDR3 DNA reads TGTGCCAGCAGCCCCGAGGGGGCTTTGGGTGAAAAACTGTTTTTT. The full variable domain, with the rest looked up from reference TRBV7-6 and TRBJ1-4, is GAGVSQSPRYKVTKRGQDVALRCDPISGHVSLYWYRQALGQGPEFLTYFNYEAQQDKSGLPNDRFSAERPEGSISTLTIQRTEQRDSAMYRCASSPEGALGEKLFFGSGTQLSVL.

This chain uses TRBV5-1 with TRBJ2-1; a weak D match, TRBD2 (6 bases). Germline V lookup: CDR1 SGHRS, CDR2 YFSETQ. Trimming removed 4 bases at V and 7 bases at J, with 15 bases between. The CDR3 length is 14 residues. DNA for the CDR3: TGCGCCAGCAGCCTGAGCGGGTACGGGAATGAGCAGTTCTTC. This sequence encodes CASSLSGYGNEQFF.

The V gene is TRBV30, the J gene TRBJ1-6; D possibly corresponds to TRBD1 (5 bases). From germline, CDR1 is GTSNPN and CDR2 SVGIG (reference sequence). The CDR3 sequence is 12 residues long. Between the trimmed V and J ends, which lost 3 bases and 7 bases, there was a span of 7 bases. The DNA for the CDR3 is TGTGCCTGGAGGGACATAAATTCACCCCTCCACTTT. Amino acids: CAWRDINSPLHF. The full variable domain, its missing parts supplied by reference TRBV30 and TRBJ1-6, is SQTIHQWPATLVQPVGSPLSLECTVEGTSNPNLYWYRQAAGRGLQLLFYSVGIGQISSEVPQNLSASRPQDRQFILSSKKLLLSDSGFYLCAWRDINSPLHFGNGTRLTVT.

V usage is TRBV7-2 and J usage is TRBJ1-5, with D tentatively TRBD1 (6 bases). The CDR3 covers 14 residues. V dropped 3 bases and J dropped 6 bases, with 12 bases sitting between them. Germline lookup yields CDR1 SGHTA and CDR2 FQGNSA. CDR3 residues: CASSFTGSGQPQHF. CDR3 coding DNA: TGTGCCAGCAGCTTTACAGGGTCGGGTCAGCCCCAGCATTTT.

This clone was observed a handful of times. V usage is TRBV29-1 and J usage is TRBJ2-3, with no clear D. Per germline, CDR1 SQVTM and CDR2 ANQGSEA. Trimming pared 1 base from V and 6 bases from J, leaving 5 bases between. There are 11 residues in the CDR3. CDR3 sequence: CSVEAADTQYF. CDR3 nucleotide sequence: TGCAGCGTTGAAGCCGCGGATACGCAGTATTTT.

The genes are TRBV5-1 and TRBJ2-3; TRBD2 aligns across 9 bases. V gave up 3 bases and J gave up 4 bases; unmatched junction bases: 3. Germline CDR1 reads SGHRS; CDR2 reads YFSETQ. The CDR3 is 14 residues long. CDR3 region: CASSWTSAADTQYF. The CDR3 region has the DNA TGCGCCAGCAGCTGGACTAGCGCGGCAGATACGCAGTATTTT.

The table lists this clone with a few counts. J is TRBJ1-1 and V is TRBV10-3, with 9 bases that match TRBD1. CDR1 ENHRY and CDR2 SYGVKD come from the germline V gene. This CDR3 spans 16 amino acids. After removal of 7 bases from V and 1 base from J, the junction contained 10 bases not matched to a gene. The CDR3 is CAITEGNRGPNTEAFF. Written as DNA, the CDR3 is TGTGCCATCACCGAAGGGAACAGGGGGCCGAACACTGAAGCTTTCTTT.

This chain uses TRBV19 with TRBJ1-1, with 7 positions matching TRBD1. CDR1 and CDR2 (germline): LNHDA, SQIVND (reference sequence). Trimming took 5 bases from V and 4 from J; bases not matched to a gene: 10. The CDR3 runs 15 residues. In DNA, the CDR3 is TGTGCCAGTAGTCCCGCCGACAGGGATGCCACTGAAGCTTTCTTT. This codes for CASSPADRDATEAFF.

A single count supports this clone. The conserved final phenylalanine or tryptophan is absent from the CDR3, which likely points to a read error. The chain has TRBV30 and TRBJ1-4; 10 nucleotides line up with TRBD1. Trimming took 2 bases from V and 10 from J; bases not matched to a gene: 10. From germline, CDR1 is GTSNPN and CDR2 SVGIG (reference sequence). The CDR3 consists of 15 residues. Written as DNA, the CDR3 is TGTGCCTGGAGTTTTGGGGACAGGGGCGGCGGAAAACTGTTTGTT. It yields the protein CAWSFGDRGGGKLFV.

This chain links TRBV9 with TRBJ2-7; TRBD2 aligns across 9 bases. Germline V CDR1 and CDR2: SGDLS, YYNGEE. The V segment lost 2 bases and the J segment 9 bases; nucleotides outside the gene matches: 6. This CDR3 contains 13 residues. This CDR3 is CASSVRLAGTQYF. CDR3 nucleotides: TGTGCCAGCAGCGTTCGGCTAGCGGGGACGCAGTACTTC.

This chain uses TRBV10-3 with TRBJ2-1, with a tentative D call TRBD2 (5 bases). The CDR3 spans 15 residues. V gave up 3 bases and J gave up 7 bases, with 16 bases separating them. Germline V gene sequence: CDR1 ENHRY, CDR2 SYGVKD. In DNA, the CDR3 is TGTGCCATCAGTGACCCAGAGGGTCAAGGGAATGAGCAGTTCTTC. Translating it yields CAISDPEGQGNEQFF.

This clone was counted only a few times. The gene calls are TRBV27 and TRBJ1-3; D uncertain. The germline V gene has CDR1 MNHEY and CDR2 SMNVEV (reference sequence). This CDR3 has 15 residues. With 3 bases removed from V and 7 bases from J, the gap between germline ends came to 16 bases. The CDR3 is CASSLNGGIWNTIYF. In DNA, the CDR3 is TGTGCCAGCAGTTTGAACGGAGGAATCTGGAACACCATATATTTT.

This chain connects TRBV10-3 to TRBJ2-7; 7 bases align to TRBD1. From germline, CDR1 is ENHRY and CDR2 SYGVKD. CDR3 length equals 14 residues. V lost 4 bases to trimming and J lost 1 base; unmatched junction nucleotides: 4. Here the CDR3 reads CAISGDSSSYEQYF. CDR3 nucleotides: TGTGCCATCAGTGGGGACAGTTCTTCCTACGAGCAGTACTTC.

The chain combines TRBV29-1 with TRBJ1-2; tentatively, D is TRBD1 (5 bases). CDR3 length: 12 amino acids. The V gene's germline CDR1 is SQVTM and CDR2 ANQGSEA. V dropped 5 bases and J dropped 5 bases, with 12 bases sitting between them. The CDR3 DNA reads as TGCAGCGTTAGGGGAGGTCCATATGGCTACACCTTC. Translated: CSVRGGPYGYTF.

This clone was picked up a small number of times. J is TRBJ1-3 and V is TRBV4-2, with D perhaps TRBD1 (5 bases). The CDR3 is 15 amino acids. The V end lost 0 bases, the J end lost 4 bases, and 10 bases lay between the germline ends. CDR1 is LGHNA and CDR2 is YNFKEQ in the germline V gene. CDR3 amino acids: CASSQDRGRGNTIYF. The CDR3 nucleotides read TGTGCCAGCAGCCAAGATAGGGGAAGAGGAAACACCATATATTTT.

The gene calls are TRBV30 and TRBJ2-2, with TRBD2 matching over 9 bases. There are 15 residues in the CDR3. Germline CDR1 reads GTSNPN; CDR2 reads SVGIG (reference sequence). With V trimmed by 4 bases and J by 5 bases, 8 bases remained unmatched. The CDR3 DNA sequence: TGTGCCTGGACCCTAGGGCTAGCGGGGACCGGGGAGCTGTTTTTT. As protein: CAWTLGLAGTGELFF.

The CDR3, as DNA: TGTGCCAGCAGCAAAGGGGGGGGGTACACTGAAGCTTTCTTT. Translated: CASSKGGGYTEAFF. The chain is built from TRBV7-9 and TRBJ1-1; D is possibly TRBD1 (6 bases). The germline V gene encodes CDR1 SEHNR and CDR2 FQNEAQ (reference sequence). V was shortened by 5 bases and J by 3 bases, with 13 bases between the two germline ends. The CDR3 extends over 14 amino acids. Filled out from reference TRBV7-9 and TRBJ1-1, the complete variable domain reads DTGVSQNPRHKITKRGQNVTFRCDPISEHNRLYWYRQTLGQGPEFLTYFQNEAQLEKSRLLSDRFSAERPKGSFSTLEIQRTEQGDSAMYLCASSKGGGYTEAFFGQGTRLTVV.

The CDR3 protein is CASSQGDSETQYF. The CDR3 DNA is TGTGCCAGCAGCCAAGGGGACTCCGAGACCCAGTACTTC. The gene calls are TRBV28 and TRBJ2-5, with a possible D match to TRBD2 (6 bases). The CDR3 runs to 13 residues. V was pared by 6 bases and J by 5 bases, with 13 bases between. Per the germline V gene, CDR1 is MDHEN and CDR2 is SYDVKM.

The rearrangement joins TRBV11-2 to TRBJ2-5; 7 bases are a match to TRBD1. CDR1 is SGHAT, CDR2 FQNNGV, per germline. The V gene end was trimmed by 5 bases and the J gene end by 7 bases; junction bases not matched to a gene: 7. This CDR3 region has 13 residues. The CDR3 coding sequence is TGTGCCAGCAGCCGAGACAGGGCGGGGACCCAGTACTTC. Encoded protein: CASSRDRAGTQYF.

The chain employs TRBV19 and TRBJ2-7; 9 bases fit TRBD1. The CDR3 runs 15 residues. CDR1 and CDR2 (germline): LNHDA, SQIVND (reference sequence). Unmatched junction bases numbered 9, after V lost 6 bases and J lost 3 bases. The chain's CDR3 is CASSHRQGGVYEQYF. CDR3 DNA sequence: TGTGCCAGTAGCCACCGACAGGGGGGCGTCTACGAGCAGTACTTC.

The CDR3 is CASSPTGHKDYTF. The CDR3 region has the DNA TGTGCCAGCAGCCCGACAGGCCATAAGGACTACACCTTC. The J gene is TRBJ1-2, the V gene TRBV7-9; D possibly corresponds to TRBD1 (6 bases). The ends were cut back, 5 bases at V and 10 bases at J, with 17 bases in the middle. The CDR3 is made up of 13 amino acids. Germline V gives CDR1 SEHNR, CDR2 FQNEAQ (reference sequence).

The chain links TRBV6-6 to TRBJ2-1; D gene ambiguous. V shed 0 bases and J shed 1 base, with 4 bases lying between them. CDR1 is MNHNY and CDR2 is SVGAGI in the germline V gene (reference sequence). The CDR3 has 14 amino acids. CDR3 bases: TGTGCCAGCAGTTACTCTCAATCCTACAATGAGCAGTTCTTC. It specifies CASSYSQSYNEQFF.

This clone has a handful of counts. The chain recombines TRBV23-1 with TRBJ2-7; a weak D match, TRBD2 (6 bases). TRBV23-1 is designated an ORF whose function remains uncertain. Trimming removed 0 bases at V and 0 bases at J, with 12 bases between. The CDR3 covers 16 residues. In DNA form, the CDR3 reads TGCGCCAGCAGTCAATCATGGCGGGACTTCTCCTACGAGCAGTACTTC. This encodes CASSQSWRDFSYEQYF.

The chain links TRBV2 to TRBJ1-5; D remains ambiguous. CDR3 length equals 12 residues. With 6 bases removed from V and 4 bases from J, the gap between germline ends came to 7 bases. Germline loops: CDR1 SNHLY, CDR2 FYNNEI. CDR3 protein: CASRRINQPQHF. For the CDR3, the DNA is TGTGCCAGCAGGCGGATTAATCAGCCCCAGCATTTT.

V usage is TRBV5-1 and J usage is TRBJ2-5, with 12 bases that match TRBD2. In germline, CDR1 is SGHRS, CDR2 YFSETQ. The CDR3 sequence is 14 residues long. V lost 9 bases to trimming and J lost 4 bases; unmatched junction nucleotides: 7. CDR3 sequence reads: CATSSGGARETQYF. The CDR3 bases are TGCGCCACTTCTAGCGGGGGGGCCAGAGAGACCCAGTACTTC.